The rows below give T cell receptor beta chains drawn from one sample of a study of neoadjuvant nivolumab and ipilimumab in lung cancer. Only in-frame clones appear in the TCRdb table, and some are missing; sequencing was by immunoSEQ multiplex PCR. The sample includes 8,500 to 10,000 clones, roughly three quarters of them seen just once. This specimen consisted of tumor tissue, obtained after neoadjuvant nivolumab, alone or with ipilimumab, at or shortly before surgery. These receptors all stem from an adult with non-small cell lung cancer. Some clones in this sample may be carry-over from other donors' samples. CDR3s include the opening cysteine and the closing phenylalanine or tryptophan.

v_call cdr3_length cdr3_aa
TRBV19 15 CASSIEGQMNTEAFF
TRBV6-5 11 CASSLGHEQYF
TRBV5-1 12 CASSLIGDTIYF
TRBV18 15 CASSPSRDSPYGYTF
TRBV6-5 12 CASSASTGRAFF
TRBV14 13 CASGPWGEGGYTF
TRBV14 14 CASSPHGVNTEAFF
TRBV10-3 11 CATQGDYGYTF
TRBV7-9 16 CASSPRGGGFPNVLTF
TRBV5-1 14 CASSFYGGNTEAFF
TRBV6-6 11 CASSYSYEQFF
TRBV6-5 13 CASSYIENTEAFF
TRBV11-3 19 CASSNELLAGRGWTGELFF
TRBV5-1 15 CASSLSQDSSYEQYF
TRBV7-2 15 CASSLALAGYNEQFF
TRBV9 12 CASSGANYGYTF
TRBV11-2 15 CASSSDGQGISPLHF
TRBV7-9 15 CASSISGGAYNEQFF
TRBV7-2 15 CASRTGVDGNQPQHF
TRBV6-6 14 CASSYSQPGQPQHF
TRBV11-3 16 CASSPEGGVRADTQYF
TRBV7-8 16 CASSSGTGAVLYEQYF
TRBV11-2 15 CASGQGTGRTYEQYF
TRBV5-1 13 CASSPRPGTEAFF
TRBV7-6 15 CASSLALTGIDEQFF
TRBV14 16 CASSQDLGQNQETQYF
TRBV9 15 CASSANTGKENIQYF
TRBV6-6 14 CASSGGGFTYGYTF
TRBV11-3 14 CASSGRDSTYEQYF
TRBV4-3 18 CASSQDPPAGPIQDTQYF
TRBV4-3 13 CASSWTGGSEQYF
TRBV11-2 15 CASSATGTDYYGYTF
TRBV15 19 CATSRGPTGGGLMNTEAFF
TRBV2 13 CASSEARGYEQYF
TRBV6-5 13 CASSPEDGFEQYF
TRBV18 13 CASSGQGNQPQHF
TRBV11-1 14 CASSQGTGLGEQYF
TRBV5-1 13 CASRTGPQYEQYF
TRBV25-1 15 CASTEPQGGQETQYF
TRBV6-5 13 CASRFSQNTEAFF
TRBV5-6 16 CASSFFRQRVSYEQYF
TRBV30 13 CAWSVQRNTEAFF
TRBV29-1 8 CSVARAFF
TRBV7-9 12 CASGKQDQPQHF
TRBV2 15 CASGASGGPTGELFF
TRBV18 12 CASSPAGEEQYF
TRBV7-2 13 CASSLNYQYEQYF
TRBV11-3 16 CASSLDRGVNTGELFF
TRBV11-2 15 CASSLGQGAAEKLFF
TRBV11-2 13 CASSRDSNYGYTF
TRBV5-1 13 CASSSEQAVGYTF
TRBV5-6 13 CASSPGTREKLFF
TRBV10-3 18 CAISGGTSHMSSYNEQFF
TRBV18 11 CASSATDTQYF
TRBV5-1 12 CASGPVRTEAFF
TRBV30 14 CAWSRQGGSYGYTF